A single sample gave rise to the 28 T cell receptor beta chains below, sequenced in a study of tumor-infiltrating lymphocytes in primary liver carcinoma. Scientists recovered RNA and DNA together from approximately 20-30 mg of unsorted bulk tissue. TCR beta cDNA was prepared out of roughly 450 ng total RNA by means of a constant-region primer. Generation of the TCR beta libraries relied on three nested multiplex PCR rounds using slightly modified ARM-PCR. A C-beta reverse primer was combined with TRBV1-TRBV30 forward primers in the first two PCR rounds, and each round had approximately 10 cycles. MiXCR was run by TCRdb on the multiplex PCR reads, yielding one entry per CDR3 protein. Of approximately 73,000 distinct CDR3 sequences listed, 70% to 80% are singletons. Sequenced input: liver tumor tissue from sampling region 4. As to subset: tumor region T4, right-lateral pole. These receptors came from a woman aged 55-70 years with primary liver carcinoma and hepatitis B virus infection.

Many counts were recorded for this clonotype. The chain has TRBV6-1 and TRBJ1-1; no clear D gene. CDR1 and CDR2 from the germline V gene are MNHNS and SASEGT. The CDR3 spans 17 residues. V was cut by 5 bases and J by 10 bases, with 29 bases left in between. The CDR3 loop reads CASSRNPLQASPSIAFF. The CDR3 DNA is TGTGCCAGCAGTCGTAACCCCCTTCAAGCGAGCCCGTCAATAGCTTTCTTT.

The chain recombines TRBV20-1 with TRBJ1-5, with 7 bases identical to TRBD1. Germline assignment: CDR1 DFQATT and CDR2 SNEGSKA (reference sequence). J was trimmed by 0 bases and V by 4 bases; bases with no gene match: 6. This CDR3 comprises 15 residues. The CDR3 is CSATGTEYSNQPQHF. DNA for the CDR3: TGCAGTGCTACCGGGACAGAGTATAGCAATCAGCCCCAGCATTTT.

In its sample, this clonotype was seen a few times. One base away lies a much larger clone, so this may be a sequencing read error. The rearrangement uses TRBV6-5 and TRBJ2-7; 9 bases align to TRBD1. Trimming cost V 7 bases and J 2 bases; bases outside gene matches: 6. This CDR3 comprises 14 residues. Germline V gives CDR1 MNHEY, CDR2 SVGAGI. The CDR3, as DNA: TGTGCCAGCAAGGGGGGGGACAGGGCCTACGAGCAGTACTTC. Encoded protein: CASKGGDRAYEQYF.

CDR3 region: CASSPGEGRVYEQYF. DNA for the CDR3: TGTGCCAGCAGTCCCGGGGAGGGGCGAGTCTACGAGCAGTACTTC. The chain carries TRBV28 and TRBJ2-7; 7 bases are a match to TRBD2. This CDR3 spans 15 amino acids. Germline V gene data show CDR1 as MDHEN and CDR2 as SYDVKM. The V and J ends lost 5 bases and 3 bases, in that order; junction bases with no gene match: 10.

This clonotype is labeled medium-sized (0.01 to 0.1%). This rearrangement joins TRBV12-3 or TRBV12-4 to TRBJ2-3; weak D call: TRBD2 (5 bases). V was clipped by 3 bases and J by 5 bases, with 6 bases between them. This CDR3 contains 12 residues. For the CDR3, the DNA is TGTGCCAGCAGTTTGGAGGAAGATACGCAGTATTTT. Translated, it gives CASSLEEDTQYF.

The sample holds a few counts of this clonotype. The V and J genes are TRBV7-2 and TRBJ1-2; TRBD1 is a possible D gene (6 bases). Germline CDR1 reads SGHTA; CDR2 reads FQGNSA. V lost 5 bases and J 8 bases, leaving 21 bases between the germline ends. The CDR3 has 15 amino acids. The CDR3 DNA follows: TGTGCCAGCAGCCCTCTTGGGGGCTCCGTGAGCGGCTACACCTTC. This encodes CASSPLGGSVSGYTF.

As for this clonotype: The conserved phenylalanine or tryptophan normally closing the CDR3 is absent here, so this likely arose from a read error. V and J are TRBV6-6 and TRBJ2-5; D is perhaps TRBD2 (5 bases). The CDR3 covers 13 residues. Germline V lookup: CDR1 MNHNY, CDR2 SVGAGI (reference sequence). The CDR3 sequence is CASSYSGGETQYI. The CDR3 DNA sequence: TGTGCCAGCAGTTACTCAGGAGGCGAGACTCAGTACATC.

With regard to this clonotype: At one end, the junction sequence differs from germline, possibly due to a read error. The DNA of the CDR3 is TGTGCCAGCAGCTTGAGGACGTTATTAGAGACACAGTACTTC. This sequence encodes CASSLRTLLETQYF. The chain uses TRBV11-2 and TRBJ2-5; no clear D gene. Germline V lookup: CDR1 SGHAT, CDR2 FQNNGV. This CDR3 spans 14 amino acids.

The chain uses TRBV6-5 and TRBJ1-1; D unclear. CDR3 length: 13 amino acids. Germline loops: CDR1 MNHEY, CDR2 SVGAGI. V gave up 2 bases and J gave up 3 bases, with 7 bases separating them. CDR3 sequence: CASSYRGHTEAFF. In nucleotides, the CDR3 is TGTGCCAGCAGTTACCGAGGACACACTGAAGCTTTCTTT.

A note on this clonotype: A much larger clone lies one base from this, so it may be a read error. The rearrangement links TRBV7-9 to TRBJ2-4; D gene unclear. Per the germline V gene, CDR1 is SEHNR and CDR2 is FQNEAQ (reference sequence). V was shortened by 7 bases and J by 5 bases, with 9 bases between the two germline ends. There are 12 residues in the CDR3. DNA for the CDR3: TGTGCCAGCAATTTCTCAGAAAACATTCAGTACTTC. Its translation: CASNFSENIQYF.

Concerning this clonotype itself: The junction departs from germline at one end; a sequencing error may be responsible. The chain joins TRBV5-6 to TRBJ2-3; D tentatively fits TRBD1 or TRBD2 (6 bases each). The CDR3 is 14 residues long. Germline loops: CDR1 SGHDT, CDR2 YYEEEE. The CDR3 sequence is CVSSLWGATDTQYF. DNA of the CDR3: TGTGTCAGCAGCTTGTGGGGGGCCACTGATACGCAGTATTTT.

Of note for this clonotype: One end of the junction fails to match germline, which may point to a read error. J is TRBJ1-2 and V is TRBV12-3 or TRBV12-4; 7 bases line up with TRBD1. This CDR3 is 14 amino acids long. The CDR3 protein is CASSLQDRNYGYTF. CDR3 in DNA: TGCGCCAGCAGTTTACAGGACAGGAACTATGGCTACACCTTC.

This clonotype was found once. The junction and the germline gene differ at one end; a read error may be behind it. The CDR3 nucleotides are TGCGCCAGCAGCACCCGACCCACCCTAGCGGCGATTACTCATAAGCAGTTCTTC. Its translation is CASSTRPTLAAITHKQFF. The chain combines TRBV11-2 with TRBJ2-1; 7 nucleotides match TRBD2. This CDR3 has 18 amino acids. The germline gives CDR1 SGHAT, CDR2 FQNNGV.

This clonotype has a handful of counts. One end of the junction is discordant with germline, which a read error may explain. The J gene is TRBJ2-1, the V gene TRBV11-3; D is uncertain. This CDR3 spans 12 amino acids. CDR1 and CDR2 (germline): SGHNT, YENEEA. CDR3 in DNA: TGTGCCAGCAGCTTAAATGTCAATGAACAGTTCTTC. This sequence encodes CASSLNVNEQFF. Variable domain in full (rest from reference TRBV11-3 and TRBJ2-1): EAGVVQSPRYKIIEKKQPVAFWCNPISGHNTLYWYLQNLGQGPELLIRYENEEAVDDSQLPKDRFSAERLKGVDSTLKIQPAELGDSAVYLCASSLNVNEQFFGPGTRLTVL.

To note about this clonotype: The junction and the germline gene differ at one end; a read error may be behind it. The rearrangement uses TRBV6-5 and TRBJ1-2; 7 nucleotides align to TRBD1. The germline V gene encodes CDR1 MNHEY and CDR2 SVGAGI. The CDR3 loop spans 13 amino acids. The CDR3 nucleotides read TGTGCCGGCAGTTACTTCCAGGGGGATGTCTACACCTTC. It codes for CAGSYFQGDVYTF.

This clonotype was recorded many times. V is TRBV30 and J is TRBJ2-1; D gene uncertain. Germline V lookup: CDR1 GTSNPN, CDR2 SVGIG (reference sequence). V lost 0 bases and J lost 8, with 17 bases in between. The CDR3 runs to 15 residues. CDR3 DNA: TGTGCCTGGAGTGTAGGTAGGGCTGCCATCGATGAGCAGTTCTTC. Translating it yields CAWSVGRAAIDEQFF.

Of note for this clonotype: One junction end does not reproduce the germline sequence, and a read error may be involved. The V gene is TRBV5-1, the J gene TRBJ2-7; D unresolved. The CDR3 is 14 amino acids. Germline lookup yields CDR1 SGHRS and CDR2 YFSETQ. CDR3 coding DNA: TGCGCCAGTAGCTTGGCCCCCCTTGGTTACGAGCAGTACTTC. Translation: CASSLAPLGYEQYF.

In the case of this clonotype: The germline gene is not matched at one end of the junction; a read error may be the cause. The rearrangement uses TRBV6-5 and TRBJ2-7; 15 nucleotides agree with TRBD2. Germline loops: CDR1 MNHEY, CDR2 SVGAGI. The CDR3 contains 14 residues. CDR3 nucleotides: TGCGCCAGCAACTCGGGACTAGCGGGAGGAAAGCAGTACTTC. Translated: CASNSGLAGGKQYF.

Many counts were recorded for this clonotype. CDR3 DNA sequence: TGTGCCAGCAGTTACAGGGGCCAAGAGACCCAGTACTTC. This translates into CASSYRGQETQYF. The chain links TRBV12-3 or TRBV12-4 to TRBJ2-5, with TRBD1 identical over 7 bases. The CDR3 has 13 amino acids. Trimming cost V 4 bases and J 1 base; bases outside gene matches: 0.

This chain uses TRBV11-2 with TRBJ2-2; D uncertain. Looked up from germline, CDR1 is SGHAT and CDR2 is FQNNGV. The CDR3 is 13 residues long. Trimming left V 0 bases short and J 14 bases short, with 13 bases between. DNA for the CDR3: TGTGCCAGCAGCTTAGATAGGACCGAGGAACTGTTTTTT. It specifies CASSLDRTEELFF.

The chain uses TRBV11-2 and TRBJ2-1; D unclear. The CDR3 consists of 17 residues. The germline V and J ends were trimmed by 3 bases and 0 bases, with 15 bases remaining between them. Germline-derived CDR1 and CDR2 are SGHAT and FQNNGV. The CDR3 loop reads CASSFTPPMGSYNEQFF. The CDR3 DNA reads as TGTGCCAGCAGCTTTACCCCACCGATGGGCTCCTACAATGAGCAGTTCTTC.

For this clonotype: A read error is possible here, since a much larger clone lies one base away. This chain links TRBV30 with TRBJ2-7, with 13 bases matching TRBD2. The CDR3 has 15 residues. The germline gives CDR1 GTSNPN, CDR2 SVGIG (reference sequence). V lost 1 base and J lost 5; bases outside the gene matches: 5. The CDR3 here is CAWSGTSGSRHEQYF. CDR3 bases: TGTGCCTGGAGTGGGACTAGCGGGAGTCGACACGAGCAGTACTTC.

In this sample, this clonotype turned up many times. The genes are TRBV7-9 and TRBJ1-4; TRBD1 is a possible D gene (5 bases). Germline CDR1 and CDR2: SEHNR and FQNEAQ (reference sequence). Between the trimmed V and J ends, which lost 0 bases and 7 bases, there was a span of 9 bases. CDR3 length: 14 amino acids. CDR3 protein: CASSLAREGEKLFF. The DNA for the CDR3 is TGTGCCAGCAGCTTAGCCAGGGAAGGTGAAAAACTGTTTTTT.

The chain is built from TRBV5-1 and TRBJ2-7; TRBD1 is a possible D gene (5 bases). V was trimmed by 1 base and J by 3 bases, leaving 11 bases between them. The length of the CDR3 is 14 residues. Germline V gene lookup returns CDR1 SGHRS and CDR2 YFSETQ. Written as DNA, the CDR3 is TGCGCCAGCAGCTTGAACAGGTCGGACTACGAGCAGTACTTC. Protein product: CASSLNRSDYEQYF. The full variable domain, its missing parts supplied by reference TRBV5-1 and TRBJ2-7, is KAGVTQTPRYLIKTRGQQVTLSCSPISGHRSVSWYQQTPGQGLQFLFEYFSETQRNKGNFPGRFSGRQFSNSRSEMNVSTLELGDSALYLCASSLNRSDYEQYFGPGTRLTVT.

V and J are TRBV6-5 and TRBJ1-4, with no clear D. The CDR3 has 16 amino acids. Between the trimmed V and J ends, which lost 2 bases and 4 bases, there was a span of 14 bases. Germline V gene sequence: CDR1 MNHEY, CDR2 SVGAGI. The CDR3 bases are TGTGCCAGCAGTTACAACAGAACAGCAATTAATGAAAAACTGTTTTTT. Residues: CASSYNRTAINEKLFF.

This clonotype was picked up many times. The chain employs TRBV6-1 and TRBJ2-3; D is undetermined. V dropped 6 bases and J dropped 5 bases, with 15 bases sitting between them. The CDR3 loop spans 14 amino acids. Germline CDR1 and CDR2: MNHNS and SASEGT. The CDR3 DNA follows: TGTGCCAGCAGCGGTGGCTTCGGTAGAGATACGCAGTATTTT. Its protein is CASSGGFGRDTQYF.

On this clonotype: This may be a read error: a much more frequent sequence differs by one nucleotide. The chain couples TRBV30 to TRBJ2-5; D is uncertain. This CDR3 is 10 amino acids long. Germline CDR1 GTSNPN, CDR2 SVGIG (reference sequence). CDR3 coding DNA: TGTGCCTGGAGTGTGGAGAGCCAGTACTTC. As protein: CAWSVESQYF.

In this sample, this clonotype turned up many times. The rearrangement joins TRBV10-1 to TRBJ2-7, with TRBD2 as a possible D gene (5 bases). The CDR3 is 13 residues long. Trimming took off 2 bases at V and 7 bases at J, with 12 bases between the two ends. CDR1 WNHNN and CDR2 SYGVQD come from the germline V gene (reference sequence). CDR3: CASSETPSGEQYF. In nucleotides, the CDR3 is TGCGCCAGCAGTGAGACACCTTCGGGAGAGCAGTACTTC.